These 22 T cell receptor beta chains were all obtained from the same sample, sequenced in a study of blood T cell repertoires in COVID-19. Sequenced by immunoSEQ multiplex PCR; TCRdb stores in-frame clones only, minus some. The sample has 150,000 to 200,000 clones, about 87% seen once. The sample comprised peripheral blood. These receptors were collected from a woman aged 18-29 years who had recovered from COVID-19.

The chain has TRBV27 and TRBJ2-7; D is possibly TRBD1 (5 bases). Trimming left V 3 bases short and J 2 bases short, with 14 bases between. There are 15 residues in the CDR3. Germline V CDR1 and CDR2: MNHEY, SMNVEV (reference sequence). CDR3 protein: CASSLGPAPTYEQYF. The CDR3 coding sequence is TGTGCCAGCAGTTTGGGGCCCGCACCTACCTACGAGCAGTACTTC.

The chain carries TRBV2 and TRBJ2-3, with 10 positions matching TRBD2. V lost 2 bases to trimming and J lost 6 bases; unmatched junction nucleotides: 5. Germline lookup yields CDR1 SNHLY and CDR2 FYNNEI. This CDR3 has 15 residues. As DNA, the CDR3 is TGTGCCAGCAGTGAATCTCTAGCGGGAGTCGATACGCAGTATTTT. Translating gives CASSESLAGVDTQYF.

V and J are TRBV3-1 (or the pseudogene TRBV3-2) and TRBJ2-1, with TRBD2 identical over 14 bases. This CDR3 spans 21 amino acids. The germline V gene encodes CDR1 LGHDT and CDR2 YNNKEL (reference sequence). Germline trimming cut 0 bases from V and 3 bases from J; bases unmatched to any gene: 13. DNA of the CDR3: TGTGCCAGCAGCCAAGATCCCGGACTAGCGGGGGGCTCAACCATCTACAATGAGCAGTTCTTC. Protein sequence: CASSQDPGLAGGSTIYNEQFF.

The CDR3 sequence is CAISDPRGARVDEQFF. The CDR3 coding sequence is TGTGCCATCAGTGATCCCAGGGGGGCCAGAGTGGATGAGCAGTTCTTC. The chain is built from TRBV10-3 and TRBJ2-1; possibly TRBD1 for D (7 bases). V was trimmed by 3 bases and J by 8 bases, leaving 20 bases between them. CDR3 size: 16 residues. The germline CDR1 and CDR2 sequences are ENHRY and SYGVKD.

The rearrangement links TRBV9 to TRBJ2-5, with TRBD2 identical over 9 bases. Trimming cost V 6 bases and J 1 base; bases outside gene matches: 7. Germline V gene sequence: CDR1 SGDLS, CDR2 YYNGEE. The CDR3 has 15 amino acids. CDR3 in DNA: TGTGCCAGCACTTCGGGCGGGGGGGCCCAAGAGACCCAGTACTTC. It translates to CASTSGGGAQETQYF.

J is TRBJ1-5 and V is TRBV18; 10 bases are a match to TRBD1. CDR1 KGHSH and CDR2 LQKENI come from the germline V gene. The CDR3 extends over 13 amino acids. Unmatched junction bases numbered 1, after V lost 6 bases and J lost 5 bases. CDR3 loop: CASSGTGDQPQHF. CDR3 coding DNA: TGTGCCAGCTCCGGGACAGGGGATCAGCCCCAGCATTTT.

This clone has just one count. At one end, the junction sequence differs from germline, possibly due to a read error. This chain joins TRBV5-1 and TRBJ1-6; 8 bases are shared with TRBD1. The CDR3 is made up of 15 amino acids. Germline lookup yields CDR1 SGHRS and CDR2 YFSETQ. The CDR3 bases are TGCGCCAGCAGCCCCGGACAGGGCAATAAGTCACCCCTCCACTTT. It is translated as CASSPGQGNKSPLHF.

The rearrangement joins TRBV18 to TRBJ1-5; 12 bases are a match to TRBD1. The CDR3 consists of 16 residues. The J segment lost 7 bases and the V segment lost 0 bases, leaving 4 bases of the junction unmatched. Germline CDR1 is KGHSH and CDR2 is LQKENI. In nucleotides, the CDR3 is TGTGCCAGCTCACCACCGGGACAGGGGGCAGGGCAGCCCCAGCATTTT. Translation: CASSPPGQGAGQPQHF.

The chain recombines TRBV7-9 with TRBJ2-1; D remains ambiguous. This CDR3 spans 16 amino acids. Germline V lookup: CDR1 SEHNR, CDR2 FQNEAQ (reference sequence). CDR3 nucleotides: TGTGCGGTTAGCACGCCCCAATCGAGCTCCTACAATGAGCAGTTCTTC. Amino acids: CAVSTPQSSSYNEQFF.

This chain uses TRBV7-2 with TRBJ2-2, with 8 nucleotides matching TRBD2. From germline, CDR1 is SGHTA and CDR2 FQGNSA. The CDR3 is made up of 15 amino acids. The trim removed 5 bases at V and 3 bases at J, leaving 5 bases unmatched. As DNA, the CDR3 is TGTGCCAGCAGCGGGACCGGGGGGGACACCGGGGAGCTGTTTTTT. It is translated as CASSGTGGDTGELFF.

This clone was detected a few times. This chain connects TRBV13 to TRBJ1-1; D might be TRBD1 (5 bases). The V end was cut by 4 bases, the J end by 0 bases, with 12 bases between. CDR1 is PRHDT, CDR2 FYEKMQ, per germline (reference sequence). This CDR3 comprises 15 residues. Written as DNA, the CDR3 is TGTGCCAGCAGCTCCCGGGGCGGGGTGAACACTGAAGCTTTCTTT. As protein: CASSSRGGVNTEAFF.

This clone showed up just a few times. The chain is built from TRBV18 and TRBJ2-3, with 12 bases identical to TRBD2. The CDR3 has 18 residues. The V and J ends lost 5 bases and 0 bases, in that order; junction bases with no gene match: 9. CDR1 is KGHSH and CDR2 is LQKENI in the germline V gene. CDR3 protein: CASSSGTSGFTSTDTQYF. CDR3 coding DNA: TGTGCCAGCTCATCCGGGACTAGCGGGTTTACTAGCACAGATACGCAGTATTTT. The entire variable domain, with the rest obtained from reference TRBV18 and TRBJ2-3, is as follows: NAGVMQNPRHLVRRRGQEARLRCSPMKGHSHVYWYRQLPEEGLKFMVYLQKENIIDESGMPKERFSAEFPKEGPSILRIQQVVRGDSAAYFCASSSGTSGFTSTDTQYFGPGTRLTVL.

The chain carries TRBV5-1 and TRBJ2-3, with D possibly TRBD1 on 5 matching bases. The CDR3 covers 15 residues. Germline values: CDR1 SGHRS, CDR2 YFSETQ. V gave up 1 base and J gave up 1 base, with 10 bases separating them. The CDR3 reads CASSLRQGRTDTQYF. In DNA, the CDR3 is TGCGCCAGCAGCTTGCGTCAGGGCCGCACAGATACGCAGTATTTT.

The rearrangement links TRBV5-4 to TRBJ1-1, with D possibly TRBD1 on 5 matching bases. This CDR3 comprises 14 residues. CDR1 is SGHNT, CDR2 YYREEE, per germline (reference sequence). V was cut by 4 bases and J by 4 bases, with 14 bases left in between. CDR3 sequence: CASSTGGGGTEAFF. CDR3 nucleotide sequence: TGTGCCAGCAGCACCGGGGGTGGGGGCACTGAAGCTTTCTTT.

The V gene is TRBV6-5, the J gene TRBJ1-2, with D possibly TRBD1 on 5 matching bases. With 5 bases removed from V and 4 bases from J, the gap between germline ends came to 14 bases. The CDR3 totals 14 residues. Per the germline V gene, CDR1 is MNHEY and CDR2 is SVGAGI. CDR3 sequence: CASSIGARGYGYTF. CDR3 sequence (DNA): TGTGCCAGCAGTATAGGGGCCCGAGGCTATGGCTACACCTTC.

The chain combines TRBV11-2 with TRBJ2-7; the D gene is possibly TRBD2 (5 bases). Germline V lookup: CDR1 SGHAT, CDR2 FQNNGV. V gave up 1 base and J gave up 6 bases, with 10 bases separating them. The CDR3 contains 13 residues. CDR3: CASSLVGLGEQYF. The DNA of the CDR3 is TGTGCCAGCAGCTTAGTAGGACTCGGCGAGCAGTACTTC.

This chain connects TRBV4-1 to TRBJ2-3, with 7 bases identical to TRBD2. Germline V CDR1 and CDR2: MGHRA, YSYEKL. Trimming took 2 bases from V and 0 from J; bases not matched to a gene: 2. The CDR3 runs 15 residues. The CDR3 protein is CASSQWGGSTDTQYF. The CDR3 DNA follows: TGCGCCAGCAGCCAATGGGGGGGGAGCACAGATACGCAGTATTTT.

This clone was picked up one time. The genes are TRBV25-1 and TRBJ2-5, with a possible D match to TRBD2 (5 bases). V was cut by 1 base and J by 5 bases, with 11 bases left in between. In germline, CDR1 is MGHDK, CDR2 SYGVNS. This CDR3 is built from 14 residues. The CDR3 nucleotides are TGTGCCAGCAGTGAATGGTCGAGCGGCGAGACCCAGTACTTC. It specifies CASSEWSSGETQYF.

This clone was seen only once. The rearrangement links TRBV4-2 to TRBJ2-2; TRBD2 agrees at 13 bases. Germline loops: CDR1 LGHNA, CDR2 YNFKEQ. This CDR3 spans 14 amino acids. V lost 0 bases to trimming and J lost 13 bases; unmatched junction nucleotides: 2. The CDR3 loop is CASSQELAGGWLFF. The DNA for the CDR3 is TGTGCCAGCAGCCAAGAACTAGCGGGGGGGTGGCTGTTTTTT.

The chain has TRBV4-1 and TRBJ1-1, with TRBD1 matching over 7 bases. This CDR3 is built from 14 residues. Germline V gives CDR1 MGHRA, CDR2 YSYEKL. Germline trimming cut 4 bases from V and 5 bases from J; bases unmatched to any gene: 7. The CDR3 sequence: CASSPGRGPTEAFF. The CDR3 DNA sequence: TGCGCCAGCAGCCCGGGTAGGGGGCCAACTGAAGCTTTCTTT.

This clone was seen only once. The chain employs TRBV2 and TRBJ2-3; 9 bases agree with TRBD2. The J segment lost 4 bases and the V segment lost 11 bases, leaving 10 bases of the junction unmatched. Germline CDR1 is SNHLY and CDR2 is FYNNEI. CDR3 size: 14 residues. The DNA for the CDR3 is TGTGCCGCCGCCCGCGGGAGGGGTGCAGATACGCAGTATTTT. Protein: CAAARGRGADTQYF.

The chain couples TRBV5-1 to TRBJ2-2; TRBD2 matches 13 bases. Losses at the gene ends were 3 bases for V and 2 bases for J; bases not matched to a gene: 4. The CDR3 loop spans 17 amino acids. Germline values: CDR1 SGHRS, CDR2 YFSETQ. This CDR3 is CASSSGLAGENTGELFF. The CDR3 DNA reads as TGCGCCAGCAGCTCCGGACTAGCGGGAGAAAACACCGGGGAGCTGTTTTTT.